The clone carrying this TCR beta chain was recorded only once. The CDR3 has 16 amino acids. V lost 3 bases and J lost 1; bases outside the gene matches: 9. Germline loops: CDR1 SGHVS, CDR2 FQNEAQ. These data come from a study of OX40 agonist ivuxolimab in advanced cancers. Study information: Earlier treatment with anti-PD-1, anti-PD-L1 or anti-CTLA-4 was permitted, and roughly 42% had received some.

Assay used: immunoSEQ multiplex PCR; TCRdb lists only in-frame clones, some missing. The sample has about 55,000 clones, approximately 86% seen once. The material sequenced was CD4+ or CD8+ T cells sorted from blood, taken in a trial of the OX40 agonist ivuxolimab. The V call is TRBV7-8, the J call TRBJ2-7; 7 positions agree with TRBD2. The TCR comes from an adult with an advanced solid tumor such as melanoma, head and neck, liver or kidney cancer. The CDR3 bases are TGTGCCAGCAGCTTGAGGTCTAGCGGAGGATCCTACGAGCAGTACTTC. Translated, it gives CASSLRSSGGSYEQYF.